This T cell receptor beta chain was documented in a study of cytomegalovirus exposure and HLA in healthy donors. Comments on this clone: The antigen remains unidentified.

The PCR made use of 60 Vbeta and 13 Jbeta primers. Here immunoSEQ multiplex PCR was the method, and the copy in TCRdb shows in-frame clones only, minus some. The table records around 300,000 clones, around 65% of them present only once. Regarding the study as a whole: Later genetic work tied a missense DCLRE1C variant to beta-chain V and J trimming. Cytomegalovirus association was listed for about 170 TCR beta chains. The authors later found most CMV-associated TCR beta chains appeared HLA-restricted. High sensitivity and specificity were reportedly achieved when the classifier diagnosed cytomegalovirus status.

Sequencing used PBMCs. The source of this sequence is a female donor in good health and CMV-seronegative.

CDR3 amino acids: CASGPTGSNEKLFF. In nucleotides, the CDR3 is TGCGCCAGCGGCCCCACAGGGTCTAATGAAAAACTGTTTTTT. This rearrangement joins TRBV5-1 to TRBJ1-4; a possible D gene is TRBD1 (6 bases). Between the trimmed V and J ends, which lost 7 bases and 3 bases, there was a span of 13 bases. The CDR3 loop spans 14 amino acids. Per germline, CDR1 SGHRS and CDR2 YFSETQ.